Listed below are T cell receptor beta chains from one sample, sequenced in a study of OX40 agonist ivuxolimab in advanced cancers. The method was immunoSEQ multiplex PCR; TCRdb's version includes in-frame clones alone and lacks a portion of them. The sample yields under 150,000 clones, approximately 94% seen once. The material was CD4+ or CD8+ T cells sorted from blood, obtained in a trial of the OX40 agonist ivuxolimab. The receptors here all came from an adult with an advanced solid tumor such as melanoma, head and neck, liver or kidney cancer. The CDR3 runs from the conserved cysteine through the conserved F or W. The D gene is left open where the match is weak. Clone sizes are given selectively: once, few, many, or a class where the clone is expanded.

clone size: .; J gene: TRBJ2-3; V gene: TRBV28; D gene: TRBD2; CDR3 protein: CASSLAGGPVDTQYF; CDR3 DNA: TGTGCCAGCAGTTTAGCGGGAGGGCCCGTGGATACGCAGTATTTT
clone size: .; J gene: TRBJ1-2; V gene: TRBV9; D gene: TRBD1; CDR3 protein: CASSVEGTGGIYGYTF; CDR3 DNA: TGTGCCAGCAGCGTAGAGGGGACAGGGGGGATCTATGGCTACACCTTC
clone size: .; J gene: TRBJ1-1; V gene: TRBV4-3; D gene: .; CDR3 protein: CASSHTAGAVNTEAFF; CDR3 DNA: TGCGCCAGCAGCCATACAGCCGGGGCCGTGAACACTGAAGCTTTCTTT
clone size: .; J gene: TRBJ2-3; V gene: TRBV6-1; D gene: .; CDR3 protein: CASSGVPTQYF; CDR3 DNA: TGTGCCAGTTCAGGAGTCCCTACGCAGTATTTT
clone size: .; J gene: TRBJ1-5; V gene: TRBV5-6; D gene: .; CDR3 protein: CASSSDRRNQPQHF; CDR3 DNA: TGTGCCAGCAGCTCGGACCGCCGCAATCAGCCCCAGCATTTT
clone size: .; J gene: TRBJ2-3; V gene: TRBV9; D gene: .; CDR3 protein: CASSPSSTTDTQYF; CDR3 DNA: TGTGCCAGCAGCCCCAGTTCTACGACAGATACGCAGTATTTT
clone size: .; J gene: TRBJ2-7; V gene: TRBV7-9; D gene: .; CDR3 protein: CASSSTSWSYEQYF; CDR3 DNA: TGTGCCAGCAGCTCGACCAGCTGGTCCTACGAGCAGTACTTC
clone size: .; J gene: TRBJ1-2; V gene: TRBV7-9; D gene: .; CDR3 protein: CASSLLEKYGYTF; CDR3 DNA: TGTGCCAGCAGCTTACTGGAGAAGTATGGCTACACCTTC
clone size: few; J gene: TRBJ2-7; V gene: TRBV10-1; D gene: TRBD1; CDR3 protein: CASSESGQATYEQYF; CDR3 DNA: TGCGCCAGCAGTGAGTCGGGACAGGCTACCTACGAGCAGTACTTC
clone size: .; J gene: TRBJ2-7; V gene: TRBV28; D gene: .; CDR3 protein: CASTEASGSSYEQYF; CDR3 DNA: TGTGCCAGCACCGAAGCGTCCGGGAGCTCCTACGAGCAGTACTTC
clone size: .; J gene: TRBJ1-6; V gene: TRBV9; D gene: .; CDR3 protein: CASSVAERLNSPLHF; CDR3 DNA: TGTGCCAGCAGCGTAGCGGAAAGGCTAAATTCACCCCTCCACTTT
clone size: .; J gene: TRBJ1-2; V gene: TRBV4-1; D gene: .; CDR3 protein: CASSPRGGPVGYGYTF; CDR3 DNA: TGCGCCAGCAGCCCCCGGGGTGGACCGGTGGGCTATGGCTACACCTTC
clone size: .; J gene: TRBJ2-2; V gene: TRBV7-8; D gene: TRBD1; CDR3 protein: CASSLTQGNPPGELFF; CDR3 DNA: TGTGCCAGCAGCTTAACACAGGGGAATCCGCCCGGGGAGCTGTTTTTT
clone size: .; J gene: TRBJ1-3; V gene: TRBV6-6; D gene: .; CDR3 protein: CASSPTGISGNTIYF; CDR3 DNA: TGTGCCAGCAGTCCCACGGGAATCTCTGGAAACACCATATATTTT
clone size: .; J gene: TRBJ2-3; V gene: TRBV21-1; D gene: .; CDR3 protein: CASSPLRQYF; CDR3 DNA: TGTGCCAGCAGCCCTTTGCGTCAGTATTTT
clone size: .; J gene: TRBJ2-5; V gene: TRBV27; D gene: TRBD2; CDR3 protein: CASSSMRGAFAGTQYF; CDR3 DNA: TGTGCCAGCAGTTCCATGCGGGGGGCCTTCGCCGGGACCCAGTACTTC
clone size: .; J gene: TRBJ1-6; V gene: TRBV18; D gene: .; CDR3 protein: CASKASYNSPLHF; CDR3 DNA: TGTGCCAGTAAAGCCTCTTATAATTCACCCCTCCACTTT
clone size: .; J gene: TRBJ2-1; V gene: TRBV12-5; D gene: .; CDR3 protein: CASGSPGLQGGNEQFF; CDR3 DNA: TGTGCTAGTGGTTCCCCCGGGCTCCAGGGGGGCAATGAGCAGTTCTTC
clone size: .; J gene: TRBJ2-1; V gene: TRBV25-1; D gene: TRBD2; CDR3 protein: CASSRNLAGGYNEQFF; CDR3 DNA: TGTGCCAGCAGTCGGAACCTAGCGGGGGGATACAATGAGCAGTTCTTC
clone size: .; J gene: TRBJ1-1; V gene: TRBV18; D gene: .; CDR3 protein: CASSWDKNTEAFF; CDR3 DNA: TGTGCCAGCTCTTGGGACAAGAACACTGAAGCTTTCTTT
clone size: .; J gene: TRBJ2-7; V gene: TRBV7-2; D gene: TRBD1; CDR3 protein: CASSSYRGLREQYF; CDR3 DNA: TGTGCCAGCAGCTCATACAGGGGGCTACGTGAGCAGTACTTC
clone size: .; J gene: TRBJ2-7; V gene: TRBV19; D gene: TRBD2; CDR3 protein: CASSLAGGTYEQYF; CDR3 DNA: TGTGCCAGTTCGCTAGCGGGAGGGACCTACGAGCAGTACTTC
clone size: .; J gene: TRBJ1-4; V gene: TRBV5-1; D gene: TRBD1; CDR3 protein: CASSIRTGRSNEKLFF; CDR3 DNA: TGCGCCAGCAGCATTCGGACAGGGAGGTCTAATGAAAAACTGTTTTTT
clone size: .; J gene: TRBJ1-1; V gene: TRBV5-5; D gene: .; CDR3 protein: CASSSPVGRGTEAFF; CDR3 DNA: TGTGCCAGCAGCTCCCCCGTGGGGCGGGGCACTGAAGCTTTCTTT
clone size: .; J gene: TRBJ1-5; V gene: TRBV6-5; D gene: .; CDR3 protein: CASRATGAGNQPQHF; CDR3 DNA: TGTGCCAGCAGAGCGACGGGGGCAGGCAATCAGCCCCAGCATTTT
clone size: .; J gene: TRBJ1-1; V gene: TRBV18; D gene: .; CDR3 protein: CASSPRGIRGNTEAFF; CDR3 DNA: TGTGCCAGCTCACCACGGGGAATCAGGGGAAATACTGAAGCTTTCTTT
clone size: .; J gene: TRBJ2-2; V gene: TRBV9; D gene: .; CDR3 protein: CASSSLTGWNTGELFF; CDR3 DNA: TGTGCCAGCAGCTCCCTTACAGGGTGGAACACCGGGGAGCTGTTTTTT
clone size: .; J gene: TRBJ2-5; V gene: TRBV5-1; D gene: .; CDR3 protein: CASSSQGKETQYF; CDR3 DNA: TGCGCCAGCAGCTCTCAGGGTAAAGAGACCCAGTACTTC
clone size: once; J gene: TRBJ1-3; V gene: TRBV28; D gene: .; CDR3 protein: CASSLGQTGNTIYF; CDR3 DNA: TGTGCCAGCAGTTTGGGTCAAACTGGAAACACCATATATTTT
clone size: .; J gene: TRBJ2-1; V gene: TRBV7-2; D gene: .; CDR3 protein: CASSPWTDSFNEQFF; CDR3 DNA: TGTGCCAGCAGCCCTTGGACAGATTCCTTCAATGAGCAGTTCTTC
clone size: .; J gene: TRBJ2-3; V gene: TRBV10-1; D gene: .; CDR3 protein: CASSGQSDTQYF; CDR3 DNA: TGCGCCAGCAGTGGCCAGTCAGATACGCAGTATTTT
clone size: .; J gene: TRBJ1-3; V gene: TRBV7-2; D gene: .; CDR3 protein: CASSSWEGNTIYF; CDR3 DNA: TGTGCCAGCAGCTCCTGGGAAGGAAACACCATATATTTT
clone size: .; J gene: TRBJ1-6; V gene: TRBV4-3; D gene: .; CDR3 protein: CASSQDPRSSYNSPLHF; CDR3 DNA: TGCGCCAGCAGCCAAGATCCCCGGAGCTCCTATAATTCACCCCTCCACTTT
clone size: .; J gene: TRBJ1-3; V gene: TRBV5-8; D gene: .; CDR3 protein: CASSWGIRGTGNTIYF; CDR3 DNA: TGTGCCAGCAGCTGGGGCATAAGGGGAACTGGAAACACCATATATTTT
clone size: .; J gene: TRBJ2-1; V gene: TRBV11-2; D gene: TRBD1; CDR3 protein: CASSLGRGQDYNEQFF; CDR3 DNA: TGTGCCAGCAGCTTAGGAAGGGGACAGGACTACAATGAGCAGTTCTTC
clone size: .; J gene: TRBJ1-3; V gene: TRBV11-2; D gene: TRBD1; CDR3 protein: CASSFRPPGGSGNTIYF; CDR3 DNA: TGTGCCAGCAGCTTCCGTCCCCCAGGGGGCAGCGGAAACACCATATATTTT
clone size: .; J gene: TRBJ1-5; V gene: TRBV18; D gene: .; CDR3 protein: CASSPSGNSNQPQHF; CDR3 DNA: TGTGCCAGCTCACCGTCAGGGAATAGCAATCAGCCCCAGCATTTT